The 8 T cell receptor beta chains below all came from one sample that was sequenced in a study of blood T cell repertoires in COVID-19. Assay: immunoSEQ multiplex PCR; the TCRdb copy retains only in-frame clones and omits some. The sample has about 480,000 clones, roughly 89% seen once. Sequences were obtained from peripheral blood. The receptors were gathered from a young man with COVID-19, enrolled during active disease.

J is TRBJ2-3 and V is TRBV24-1, with 7 bases aligning to TRBD2. The CDR3 loop spans 15 amino acids. Germline values: CDR1 KGHDR, CDR2 SFDVKD. Unmatched junction bases numbered 15, after V lost 10 bases and J lost 6 bases. The CDR3, as DNA: TGTGCCACGGGTCGGAGTAGCGGGCGTTCGGATACGCAGTATTTT. The encoded protein is CATGRSSGRSDTQYF.

The J gene is TRBJ2-1, the V gene TRBV7-9; the match to TRBD2 covers 10 bases. Germline V lookup: CDR1 SEHNR, CDR2 FQNEAQ (reference sequence). This CDR3 is built from 15 residues. V trimming: 5 bases; J trimming: 2 bases; junction bases outside the gene matches: 3. CDR3 sequence: CASSITSGTYNEQFF. The CDR3 nucleotides are TGTGCCAGCAGCATTACTAGCGGGACCTACAATGAGCAGTTCTTC. Complete variable domain (other parts from reference TRBV7-9 and TRBJ2-1): DTGVSQNPRHKITKRGQNVTFRCDPISEHNRLYWYRQTLGQGPEFLTYFQNEAQLEKSRLLSDRFSAERPKGSFSTLEIQRTEQGDSAMYLCASSITSGTYNEQFFGPGTRLTVL.

Notes on this clone: In the same sample, other DNA sequences code for this CDR3. The rearrangement uses TRBV20-1 and TRBJ2-3; 12 bases map to TRBD2. The CDR3 is 16 amino acids. The V and J ends lost 3 bases and 1 base, in that order; junction bases with no gene match: 5. Germline CDR1 is DFQATT and CDR2 is SNEGSKA (reference sequence). CDR3 sequence reads: CSASPSGGAGTDTQYF. CDR3 sequence (DNA): TGCAGTGCTAGTCCTAGCGGGGGGGCCGGCACAGATACGCAGTATTTT.

In this sample, this clone turned up once. This rearrangement joins TRBV13 to TRBJ2-3; 7 bases map to TRBD1. The CDR3 totals 16 residues. Unmatched junction bases numbered 9, after V lost 3 bases and J lost 3 bases. The germline V gene encodes CDR1 PRHDT and CDR2 FYEKMQ (reference sequence). The CDR3 loop is CASSFRRGSGTDTQYF. CDR3 bases: TGTGCCAGCAGCTTTCGCAGGGGGTCAGGTACAGATACGCAGTATTTT. Full variable domain (rest looked up from reference TRBV13 and TRBJ2-3): AAGVIQSPRHLIKEKRETATLKCYPIPRHDTVYWYQQGPGQDPQFLISFYEKMQSDKGSIPDRFSAQQFSDYHSELNMSSLELGDSALYFCASSFRRGSGTDTQYFGPGTRLTVL.

The J gene is TRBJ2-5, the V gene TRBV18, with D unresolved. This CDR3 comprises 13 residues. V was cut by 6 bases and J by 0 bases, with 8 bases left in between. Germline lookup yields CDR1 KGHSH and CDR2 LQKENI. CDR3 sequence reads: CASSESYQETQYF. The CDR3, as DNA: TGTGCCAGCTCCGAGAGTTACCAAGAGACCCAGTACTTC.

This clone appeared once. Here the CDR3 reads CASSPTGVTEAFF. CDR3 nucleotide sequence: TGTGCCAGCTCACCTACAGGAGTCACTGAAGCTTTCTTT. The chain uses TRBV18 and TRBJ1-1; D is possibly TRBD1 (5 bases). CDR1 is KGHSH and CDR2 is LQKENI in the germline V gene. CDR3 length: 13 amino acids. The ends were cut back, 3 bases at V and 4 bases at J, with 9 bases in the middle.

The rearrangement joins TRBV5-1 to TRBJ2-1, with D tentatively TRBD1 (5 bases). CDR1 SGHRS and CDR2 YFSETQ come from the germline V gene. The V and J ends lost 4 bases and 5 bases respectively, with 10 bases between them. This CDR3 has 13 residues. CDR3 sequence reads: CASSPSRDNEQFF. The CDR3 nucleotides are TGCGCCAGCAGCCCAAGCAGGGACAATGAGCAGTTCTTC.

The V gene is TRBV4-2, the J gene TRBJ2-1; tentatively, D is TRBD1 (6 bases). The germline V gene has CDR1 LGHNA and CDR2 YNFKEQ. The CDR3 loop spans 15 amino acids. Trimming left V 5 bases short and J 4 bases short, with 15 bases between. This CDR3 reads CASSSGERGYNEQFF. The CDR3 region has the DNA TGTGCCAGCAGCTCCGGGGAAAGGGGGTACAATGAGCAGTTCTTC.